These 10 T cell receptor beta chains originate from one sample sequenced in a study of T cells in localized non-small cell lung cancer. Data came from immunoSEQ multiplex PCR; TCRdb stores just in-frame clones and leaves some out. This sample has around 69,000 clones; 85% to 90% occur once, and the top ten carry approximately 2%. Source: peripheral blood, taken before any cancer treatment. Receptors originate from a woman aged 40-69 years with stage I lung adenocarcinoma.

The rearrangement joins TRBV7-3 to TRBJ1-1; maybe TRBD1 (6 bases). V lost 2 bases, J lost 1 base, and 8 bases lay in between. The CDR3 length is 14 residues. Germline loops: CDR1 SGHTA, CDR2 FQGTGA. The CDR3 here is CASSLLGGNTEAFF. CDR3 DNA: TGTGCCAGCAGCTTATTAGGGGGGAACACTGAAGCTTTCTTT.

The chain links TRBV30 to TRBJ1-4; TRBD1 agrees at 8 bases. The V gene end was trimmed by 5 bases and the J gene end by 5 bases; junction bases not matched to a gene: 4. This CDR3 is built from 13 residues. Germline-derived CDR1 and CDR2 are GTSNPN and SVGIG (reference sequence). The CDR3 region is CAWYDRGNEKLFF. The CDR3 DNA sequence: TGTGCCTGGTATGACAGGGGCAATGAAAAACTGTTTTTT.

V gene TRBV30 combines with J gene TRBJ1-5; TRBD1 might be the D (6 bases). V was cut by 2 bases and J by 7 bases, with 18 bases left in between. The CDR3 loop spans 15 amino acids. Germline V lookup: CDR1 GTSNPN, CDR2 SVGIG (reference sequence). The CDR3 region has the DNA TGTGCCTGGAGTCCGTCGGGGGGGGGCTGGCAGCCCCAGCATTTT. Translating gives CAWSPSGGGWQPQHF.

V is TRBV5-6 and J is TRBJ1-2; 7 nucleotides line up with TRBD1. CDR1 is SGHDT, CDR2 YYEEEE, per germline. The CDR3 is 13 residues long. V lost 1 base, J lost 5 bases, and 2 bases stayed unmatched. The CDR3 DNA follows: TGTGCCAGCAGCTTGACAGGGGTATATGGCTACACCTTC. Amino acids: CASSLTGVYGYTF.

This clone was observed once. The gene calls are TRBV29-1 and TRBJ1-1; D gene unclear. Germline values: CDR1 SQVTM, CDR2 ANQGSEA. V lost 3 bases to trimming and J lost 5 bases, with 10 bases between them. The CDR3 sequence is 12 residues long. The CDR3 nucleotides read TGCAGCGTTGACGTATTTGGGACTGAAGCTTTCTTT. Translating it yields CSVDVFGTEAFF.

This sequence joins TRBV30 and TRBJ2-7; TRBD1 might be the D (5 bases). The CDR3 has 13 residues. The germline V and J ends were trimmed by 2 bases and 3 bases, with 11 bases remaining between them. Germline assignment: CDR1 GTSNPN and CDR2 SVGIG (reference sequence). CDR3 amino acids: CAWSRGGFYEQYF. The DNA of the CDR3 is TGTGCCTGGAGTAGGGGCGGATTCTACGAGCAGTACTTC.

The rearrangement uses TRBV7-3 and TRBJ1-1; D is perhaps TRBD1 (5 bases). The germline V and J ends were trimmed by 2 bases and 4 bases, with 8 bases remaining between them. The CDR3 loop spans 13 amino acids. Germline V gene sequence: CDR1 SGHTA, CDR2 FQGTGA. The CDR3 is CASSLGGRTEAFF. CDR3 in DNA: TGTGCCAGCAGCTTAGGGGGACGCACTGAAGCTTTCTTT. Drawing the rest from reference TRBV7-3 and TRBJ1-1, the complete variable domain is GAGVSQTPSNKVTEKGKYVELRCDPISGHTALYWYRQSLGQGPEFLIYFQGTGAADDSGLPNDRFFAVRPEGSVSTLKIQRTERGDSAVYLCASSLGGRTEAFFGQGTRLTVV.

The gene calls are TRBV27 and TRBJ2-7; the D gene is possibly TRBD2 (5 bases). The CDR3 covers 16 residues. Trimming pared 5 bases from V and 2 bases from J, leaving 19 bases between. The germline V gene encodes CDR1 MNHEY and CDR2 SMNVEV (reference sequence). This CDR3 reads CASSPADGRGAYEQYF. The DNA for the CDR3 is TGTGCCAGCAGTCCGGCCGACGGACGGGGAGCCTACGAGCAGTACTTC.

V is TRBV7-6 and J is TRBJ2-1; D not resolved. The CDR3 consists of 17 residues. V was clipped by 5 bases and J by 4 bases, with 21 bases between them. The germline V gene encodes CDR1 SGHVS and CDR2 FNYEAQ. The CDR3: CASSQADTRTKYNEQFF. In DNA form, the CDR3 reads TGTGCCAGCAGCCAAGCTGACACCAGGACCAAATACAATGAGCAGTTCTTC.

In its sample, this clone was seen once. The junction and the germline gene differ at one end; a read error may be behind it. This chain links TRBV7-9 with TRBJ1-4; D is unclear. The CDR3 runs 12 residues. Germline values: CDR1 SEHNR, CDR2 FQNEAQ (reference sequence). This chain's CDR3 is CASRLGAEKLFF. DNA for the CDR3: TGTGCCAGCAGATTAGGTGCGGAAAAACTGTTTTTT.